Below are 28 T cell receptor beta chains sequenced from a single sample in a study of tumor and adjacent non-tumor tissue in lung cancer. The template was RNA from unsorted bulk tissue. The normal lung tissue was taken more than 3 cm from the tumor edge. Three rounds of nested PCR, following a modified ARM-PCR protocol, produced the TCRbeta library. One entry per CDR3 protein results from TCRdb running MiXCR on the multiplex PCR reads. There are roughly 120,000 distinct CDR3 sequences in the sample; about 61% occur only once, and 15% to 20% lies in the top ten. The sequenced material came from distant non-tumor lung tissue. These receptors were obtained from a man aged 55 to 70 with non-small cell lung cancer.

As to this clonotype: A much larger clone differs from this one at a single base, so this may be a read error. CDR3: CASSRTVRSYEQYF. As DNA, the CDR3 is TGCGCCAGCAGCAGGACAGTTAGGTCCTACGAGCAGTACTTC. The V call is TRBV5-1, the J call TRBJ2-7; the D gene is possibly TRBD1 (6 bases). Trimming removed 4 bases at V and 1 base at J, with 12 bases between. The germline V gene encodes CDR1 SGHRS and CDR2 YFSETQ. CDR3 length: 14 residues.

Worth noting for this clonotype: A clone one base away is much larger, so this may be a read error. This chain links TRBV5-4 with TRBJ2-1; 8 nucleotides align to TRBD2. CDR1 is SGHNT and CDR2 is YYREEE in the germline V gene (reference sequence). CDR3 length: 16 amino acids. CDR3 residues: CVSSLSTSGTYNEQFF. CDR3 DNA: TGTGTCAGCAGCTTGTCAACTAGCGGTACCTACAATGAGCAGTTCTTC. The full variable domain, in which reference TRBV5-4 and TRBJ2-1 provide the parts outside the CDR3, is ETGVTQSPTHLIKTRGQQVTLRCSSQSGHNTVSWYQQALGQGPQFIFQYYREEENGRGNFPPRFSGLQFPNYSSELNVNALELDDSALYLCVSSLSTSGTYNEQFFGPGTRLTVL.

The chain has TRBV4-3 and TRBJ2-2, with D tentatively TRBD1 or TRBD2 (5 bases each). V was clipped by 0 bases and J by 8 bases, with 19 bases between them. The CDR3 contains 17 residues. From germline, CDR1 is LGHNA and CDR2 YSLEER. The CDR3: CASSQEPFGTARGELFF. The CDR3 nucleotides are TGCGCCAGCAGCCAAGAGCCTTTCGGGACCGCGAGAGGGGAGCTGTTTTTT.

A word on this clonotype: A much larger clone differs from this one at a single base, so this may be a read error. This CDR3 is CATSPTASGDSYEQYF. Here the CDR3 DNA reads TGTGCCACCAGTCCGACGGCTAGCGGGGACTCCTACGAGCAGTACTTC. The rearrangement uses TRBV12-3 or TRBV12-4 and TRBJ2-7, with 9 positions matching TRBD2. The CDR3 runs 16 residues.

The CDR3: CASSSAGTGFPQETQYF. The CDR3 DNA reads TGTGCCAGCAGTTCGGCCGGGACAGGGTTCCCACAAGAGACCCAGTACTTC. This chain connects TRBV6-5 to TRBJ2-5, with TRBD1 matching 9 bases. V dropped 4 bases and J dropped 2; count of bases not matched to a gene: 11. This CDR3 is built from 17 residues. From germline, CDR1 is MNHEY and CDR2 SVGAGI.

Regarding this clonotype: This may be a read error: a much more frequent sequence differs by one nucleotide. The rearrangement links TRBV11-3 to TRBJ2-7; TRBD2 matches 8 bases. The CDR3 covers 18 residues. In germline, CDR1 is SGHNT, CDR2 YENEEA. The DNA of the CDR3 is TGTGCCAGCGGCTTAGCCAGGGCGGGAGGACTGGGCTCCTACGAGCAGTACTTC. Amino acid sequence: CASGLARAGGLGSYEQYF.

This rearrangement joins TRBV11-3 to TRBJ1-6, with D perhaps TRBD1 (5 bases). Between the trimmed V and J ends, which lost 1 base and 14 bases, there was a span of 9 bases. Germline V gives CDR1 SGHNT, CDR2 YENEEA. This CDR3 has 12 amino acids. CDR3 DNA sequence: TGTGCCAGCAGCTTAGCAGGGCCAGCCCTCCACTTT. It encodes CASSLAGPALHF.

This clonotype was counted many times. This chain connects TRBV6-5 to TRBJ2-1, with a weak D call TRBD2 (5 bases). V was clipped by 7 bases and J by 2 bases, with 12 bases between them. The CDR3 length is 14 residues. Germline V lookup: CDR1 MNHEY, CDR2 SVGAGI. CDR3 loop: CASNRRGTYNEQFF. The CDR3 DNA follows: TGTGCCAGCAATAGACGGGGTACCTACAATGAGCAGTTCTTC.

A note on this clonotype: Since a much larger clone is just one base distant, this may be a read error. This rearrangement joins TRBV6-6 to TRBJ2-7; 7 nucleotides match TRBD1. CDR1 is MNHNY, CDR2 SVGAGI, per germline (reference sequence). The CDR3 is 15 amino acids. CDR3 sequence: CASGDPPGQIYGQYF. In DNA form, the CDR3 reads TGTGCCAGCGGTGATCCCCCGGGACAGATCTACGGGCAGTACTTC.

With respect to this clonotype: Given the absence of the conserved phenylalanine or tryptophan at the CDR3 end, a read error is likely. It is unclear where the CDR3 begins or ends on the DNA, so no DNA is shown, and the CDR3 is as TCRdb lists it. The chain is built from TRBV11-2 and TRBJ2-1; the table's D call TRBD2 went unverified against the DNA. Germline CDR1 and CDR2: SGHAT and FQNNGV. From its first to its last residue, the CDR3 has 17 amino acids. CDR3 residues: CASSSANGRASYNEQVL.

This clonotype was detected once. This may arise from a read error, as a much more abundant clone is one base away. The chain carries TRBV20-1 and TRBJ1-6; D gene uncertain. V was clipped by 3 bases and J by 9 bases, with 15 bases between them. Germline V gene sequence: CDR1 DFQATT, CDR2 SNEGSKA (reference sequence). The CDR3 runs to 14 residues. The CDR3 here is CSASPDGVGSPLHF. CDR3 bases: TGCAGTGCTAGCCCCGATGGGGTCGGTTCACCCCTCCACTTT.

This clonotype was counted at least ten times. The chain links TRBV30 to TRBJ1-1; 8 bases fit TRBD1. Germline V lookup: CDR1 GTSNPN, CDR2 SVGIG (reference sequence). The CDR3 is made up of 13 amino acids. Germline trimming cut 1 base from V and 8 bases from J; bases unmatched to any gene: 6. CDR3 loop: CAWSGGGTGEAFF. The CDR3 coding sequence is TGTGCCTGGAGTGGTGGGGGGACAGGAGAAGCTTTCTTT.

About this clonotype: The junction departs from the called germline gene at one end, perhaps through a read error. This chain connects TRBV6-5 to TRBJ2-2, with a weak D call TRBD2 (5 bases). This CDR3 comprises 14 residues. Germline V gene data show CDR1 as MNHEY and CDR2 as SVGAGI. CDR3 sequence reads: CAIIRASATGELVF. The CDR3 DNA reads as TGTGCCATCATTCGGGCCTCCGCAACCGGGGAGCTGGTTTTT.

In regard to this clonotype: Likely a read error: the CDR3 ends without its conserved phenylalanine or tryptophan. The chain links TRBV29-1 to TRBJ2-1, with a possible D match to TRBD1 (6 bases). The V gene's germline CDR1 is SQVTM and CDR2 ANQGSEA. This CDR3 has 16 amino acids. V shed 7 bases and J shed 9 bases, with 28 bases lying between them. The CDR3, as DNA: TGCAGCGATAGCGAGGCCACACAGGGTGGCATGGGTGAGCAGTTCTCC. Protein product: CSDSEATQGGMGEQFS.

Worth noting for this clonotype: A clone one base away is much larger, so this may be a read error. The chain joins TRBV14 to TRBJ1-5; D remains ambiguous. CDR1 and CDR2 (germline): SGHDN, FVKESK. Trimming pared 2 bases from V and 4 bases from J, leaving 6 bases between. The CDR3 has 13 amino acids. The chain's CDR3 is CASSQLRNQPQHF. The CDR3 coding sequence is TGTGCCAGCAGCCAATTGCGGAATCAGCCCCAGCATTTT.

This clonotype showed up just a few times. A clone one base away is much larger, so this may be a read error. This chain joins TRBV12-3 or TRBV12-4 and TRBJ2-7; 10 positions match TRBD1. The CDR3 covers 13 residues. CDR3 DNA: TGTGTCAGCAGGCCCGGGACAGGGGTCGAGCAGTACTTC. Translation: CVSRPGTGVEQYF.

With regard to this clonotype: A read error is possible here, since a much larger clone lies one base away. The V gene is TRBV4-3, the J gene TRBJ2-2; possibly TRBD1 or TRBD2 for D (5 bases each). This CDR3 is built from 18 residues. Germline lookup yields CDR1 LGHNA and CDR2 YSLEER. This CDR3 is CAGSQDSRGRANTGELFF. The DNA for the CDR3 is TGCGCCGGCAGCCAAGATTCTCGGGGACGAGCGAACACCGGGGAGCTGTTTTTT.

This clonotype qualifies as medium-sized. The chain links TRBV11-2 to TRBJ2-2, with D maybe TRBD1 (6 bases). Germline-derived CDR1 and CDR2 are SGHAT and FQNNGV. The V and J ends lost 5 bases and 6 bases respectively, with 10 bases between them. This CDR3 is built from 13 residues. CDR3 nucleotide sequence: TGTGCCAGCAGCCTACAGGGCGCCGGGGAGCTGTTTTTT. Amino acids: CASSLQGAGELFF. The full variable domain, completed using reference TRBV11-2 and TRBJ2-2, is EAGVAQSPRYKIIEKRQSVAFWCNPISGHATLYWYQQILGQGPKLLIQFQNNGVVDDSQLPKDRFSAERLKGVDSTLKIQPAKLEDSAVYLCASSLQGAGELFFGEGSRLTVL.

This clonotype was found a few times. V and J are TRBV7-3 and TRBJ2-1, with a possible D match to TRBD1 (5 bases). The CDR3 spans 12 residues. Germline V gene data show CDR1 as SGHTA and CDR2 as FQGTGA. Deletions cut 5 bases from V and 8 bases from J, with 10 bases between. CDR3 in DNA: TGTGCCAGCAGCCTAAGGGGTGATGAGCAGTTCTTC. Its translation: CASSLRGDEQFF.

This clonotype was detected a few times. Since a much larger clone is just one base distant, this may be a read error. J is TRBJ2-3 and V is TRBV4-1; 9 bases align to TRBD2. The CDR3 extends over 17 amino acids. V lost 4 bases, J lost 0 bases, and 8 bases stayed unmatched. Germline CDR1 MGHRA, CDR2 YSYEKL. The CDR3 loop is CASSRIFAGGSTDTQYF. CDR3 in DNA: TGCGCCAGCAGCCGAATTTTTGCGGGAGGGAGCACAGATACGCAGTATTTT.

This clonotype showed up many times. The chain has TRBV6-5 and TRBJ2-5, with 12 nucleotides matching TRBD2. Losses at the gene ends were 6 bases for V and 4 bases for J; bases not matched to a gene: 15. The CDR3 length is 18 residues. Germline CDR1 reads MNHEY; CDR2 reads SVGAGI. The CDR3 sequence: CASSRTSGETAMGETQYF. The CDR3 coding sequence is TGTGCCAGCAGCAGGACTAGCGGGGAAACGGCGATGGGAGAGACCCAGTACTTC.

This clonotype was seen only a few times. A much bigger clone sits one base away, suggesting this may be a read error. The chain is built from TRBV10-3 and TRBJ1-6; D is possibly TRBD1 (6 bases). V lost 3 bases, J lost 8 bases, and 14 bases lay in between. Per germline, CDR1 ENHRY and CDR2 SYGVKD. The CDR3 consists of 15 residues. CDR3 region: CAISDRDMGDSPLHF. CDR3 DNA sequence: TGTGCCATCAGTGACCGGGACATGGGAGATTCACCCCTCCACTTT.

J is TRBJ2-7 and V is TRBV6-5, with 7 bases fitting TRBD1. From germline, CDR1 is MNHEY and CDR2 SVGAGI. V was pared by 2 bases and J by 4 bases, with 8 bases of the junction left unmatched. The CDR3 loop spans 15 amino acids. In nucleotides, the CDR3 is TGTGCCAGCAGTTACGGGACAGTTGACTCTTACGAGCAGTACGTC. Residues: CASSYGTVDSYEQYV.

Worth noting for this clonotype: A much more abundant neighbour one base away suggests this may be a read error. The J gene is TRBJ1-2, the V gene TRBV5-6; TRBD1 aligns across 8 bases. The CDR3 covers 17 residues. Looked up from germline, CDR1 is SGHDT and CDR2 is YYEEEE. The CDR3, as DNA: TGTACCAGCAGCCCTAGGCTTGGGACAGGAGACTCTAGAGGCTACACCTTC. It yields the protein CTSSPRLGTGDSRGYTF.

The rearrangement uses TRBV6-2 or TRBV6-3 and TRBJ2-1, with D possibly being TRBD2 (7 bases). The germline CDR1 and CDR2 sequences are MNHEY and SVGEGT. V was trimmed by 7 bases and J by 3 bases, leaving 19 bases between them. The CDR3 spans 16 residues. The CDR3 reads CASTSGGTGNYNEQFF. The CDR3 nucleotides are TGTGCCAGCACCTCGGGGGGTACAGGGAACTACAATGAGCAGTTCTTC.

For this clonotype: No conserved phenylalanine or tryptophan ends this CDR3, so it is likely a read error. The chain couples TRBV11-3 to TRBJ2-2; 10 bases are a match to TRBD1. Germline lookup yields CDR1 SGHNT and CDR2 YENEEA. The CDR3 is 16 residues long. The CDR3 loop is CDSSLGTGANTGELFL. The CDR3 region has the DNA TGTGACAGCAGTTTAGGGACAGGGGCGAACACCGGGGAGCTGTTTTTG.

In the case of this clonotype: Since a much larger clone is just one base distant, this may be a read error. V and J are TRBV5-8 and TRBJ1-2; D is undetermined. The CDR3 covers 14 residues. V shed 0 bases and J shed 3 bases, with 9 bases lying between them. The germline CDR1 and CDR2 sequences are SGHTS and YDEGEE. CDR3 in DNA: TGTGCCAGCAGCTTGGAGCCAGTGCACTATGGCTACACCTTC. Its translation is CASSLEPVHYGYTF.

Concerning this clonotype: The junction departs from the called germline gene at one end, perhaps through a read error. The gene calls are TRBV6-2 or TRBV6-3 and TRBJ1-2; D may be TRBD1 (6 bases). This CDR3 contains 13 residues. The V gene's germline CDR1 is MNHEY and CDR2 SVGEGT. The CDR3 coding sequence is TGTGTCACTTCGGACAGCGAATACTATGGGTACACTTTC. Translation: CVTSDSEYYGYTF.